The rows below give T cell receptor beta chains drawn from one sample of a study of CD8 T cells in Susac syndrome. Each CDR3 protein is one row after TCRdb ran MiXCR on the immunoSEQ multiplex PCR reads. This sample yields 150,000 to 200,000 distinct CDR3 sequences, of which around 93% are seen a single time; more than 0.13% belongs to the top ten. Sequencing input: CD4+ T cells from PBMCs. All receptors come from a human donor in good health. Both conserved end residues are part of each CDR3. D genes are given only for firm matches. Size is omitted from some rows. Given values are once, few, many or a class for expanded clones.

NA	TRBJ1-1	NA	TRBV6-1	TGTGCCAGCAGACGAGGGGCTGGGGGGCTGCAAAACACTGAAGCTTTCTTT	CASRRGAGGLQNTEAFF
NA	TRBJ2-2	NA	TRBV9	TGTGCCAGCAGCGTATCCAGGATGGGCACCGGGGAGCTGTTTTTT	CASSVSRMGTGELFF
NA	TRBJ1-2	NA	TRBV18	TGTGCCAGCTCACCAACTTACAGGGCGAACTATGGCTACACCTTC	CASSPTYRANYGYTF
NA	TRBJ1-2	TRBD1	TRBV5-6	TGTGCCAGCAGCTTGTACGACAGGGGGCAGAAGGGCTACACCTTC	CASSLYDRGQKGYTF
once	TRBJ1-6	NA	TRBV18	TGTGCCAGCTCACCACGCGGCGAAAATAATTCACCCCTCCACTTT	CASSPRGENNSPLHF
NA	TRBJ2-7	NA	TRBV5-1	TGCGCCAGCTCCGGAGGTGGTAGCGGCTACGAGCAGTACTTC	CASSGGGSGYEQYF
NA	TRBJ1-3	NA	TRBV29-1	TGCAGCGTTGAAGTAGGTGACTCTGGAAACACCATATATTTT	CSVEVGDSGNTIYF
NA	TRBJ1-1	NA	TRBV20-1	TGCAGTGCCCACCCGAACTTTAAGACTGAAGCTTTCTTT	CSAHPNFKTEAFF
NA	TRBJ2-5	NA	TRBV12-3/TRBV12-4	TGTGCCAGCAGTTTCGGAGACCAGGACGTGGAGACCCAGTACTTC	CASSFGDQDVETQYF
NA	TRBJ1-2	NA	TRBV20-1	TGCAGTGCCACGGGACACTATGGCTACACCTTC	CSATGHYGYTF
NA	TRBJ1-3	NA	TRBV7-2	TGTGCCAGCAGCTTAGCATTCGGCTCTGGAAACACCATATATTTT	CASSLAFGSGNTIYF
once	TRBJ1-2	NA	TRBV29-1	TGCAGCGTTGGAGGCCAAGGGGGGGGCGGCTACACCTTC	CSVGGQGGGGYTF
NA	TRBJ2-3	TRBD2	TRBV20-1	TGCAGTGCTAGTCGAGTAAGCGGGGGAGATACGCAGTATTTT	CSASRVSGGDTQYF
NA	TRBJ2-5	NA	TRBV5-6	TGTGCCAGCAGCTTGGCCACCTTCGCAGAGACCCAGTACTTC	CASSLATFAETQYF
NA	TRBJ2-2	NA	TRBV3-1	TGTGCCAGCAGCCATACGGGGACAATCGCCGGGGAGCTGTTTTTT	CASSHTGTIAGELFF
NA	TRBJ2-2	NA	TRBV7-3	TGTGCCAGCAGCTTAAATCGGGCAACCGGGGAGCTGTTTTTT	CASSLNRATGELFF
NA	TRBJ1-2	NA	TRBV29-1	TGCAGCGTTGACTCCGGACCCTACTTC	CSVDSGPYF
NA	TRBJ2-2	TRBD2	TRBV5-4	TGTGCCAGCAACCTAGCGGGGCACACCGGGGAGCTGTTTTTT	CASNLAGHTGELFF
NA	TRBJ1-1	NA	TRBV6-1	TGTGCCAGCAGTGAAGTACCAGCCACTGAAGCTTTCTTT	CASSEVPATEAFF
NA	TRBJ2-7	TRBD1	TRBV20-1	TGCAGTGCTAGAGGGGGACAGAGAAACTACGAGCAGTACTTC	CSARGGQRNYEQYF
NA	TRBJ1-2	NA	TRBV9	TGTGCCAGCAGCGACCAGGTTTCTCGGGGCTACACCTTC	CASSDQVSRGYTF
NA	TRBJ1-4	NA	TRBV2	TGTGCCAGCAGGGCAGGCGTTGCAACTAATGAAAAACTGTTTTTT	CASRAGVATNEKLFF
NA	TRBJ2-6	NA	TRBV4-1	TGCGCCAGCAGCCAAGATATCGGGGCATCTGTGGCCAACGTCCTGACTTTC	CASSQDIGASVANVLTF
NA	TRBJ2-7	NA	TRBV7-2	TGTGCCAGCAGCCCGGGCTACCTTAGCTCCTACGAGCAGTACTTC	CASSPGYLSSYEQYF
NA	TRBJ1-2	NA	TRBV20-1	TGCAGTGCCATCCCGGGACCCCCCTATGGCTACACCTTC	CSAIPGPPYGYTF
NA	TRBJ1-1	NA	TRBV18	TGTGCCAGCTCACCCGACGGGAACACTGAAGCTTTCTTT	CASSPDGNTEAFF
NA	TRBJ2-7	NA	TRBV6-5	TGTGCCAGCAGTGCGGACAGATTCTCCTACGAGCAGTACTTC	CASSADRFSYEQYF
NA	TRBJ2-1	TRBD2	TRBV7-2	TGTGCCAGCAGCTCACTAGCGGGGGGGCCGGGCGGTGACGAGCAGTTCTTC	CASSSLAGGPGGDEQFF
once	TRBJ1-5	NA	TRBV19	TGTGCCAGTACCTCCGGGGGAGGGGCCTCAACAAATCAGCCCCAGCATTTT	CASTSGGGASTNQPQHF
NA	TRBJ2-3	NA	TRBV2	TGTGCCAGCAGTGAACGTGCGAATACGCAGTATTTT	CASSERANTQYF
NA	TRBJ2-7	NA	TRBV15	TGTGCCACCAGCAGAGATCGAGGCTACGAGCAGTACTTC	CATSRDRGYEQYF
NA	TRBJ2-7	NA	TRBV5-6	TGTGCCAGCCTCAACTCCTACGAGCAGTACTTC	CASLNSYEQYF
NA	TRBJ2-5	NA	TRBV5-1	TGCGCCAGCAGCGGGGCGAGGACAGAAGAGACCCAGTACTTC	CASSGARTEETQYF
NA	TRBJ2-7	TRBD1	TRBV3-1	TGTGCCAGCAGCCAAGACACAGGGGGCGCCTACTACGAGCAGTACTTC	CASSQDTGGAYYEQYF
NA	TRBJ2-5	NA	TRBV7-2	TGTGCCAGCAGCTCCCGGCTGCAAGAGACCCAGTACTTC	CASSSRLQETQYF
NA	TRBJ1-5	NA	TRBV6-2/TRBV6-3	TGTGCCAGCGGGGAATGGGGGACCAATCAGCCCCAGCATTTT	CASGEWGTNQPQHF
NA	TRBJ2-4	TRBD2	TRBV9	TGTGCCAGCAGCGTAGCTAGCGGGGGGCAAAACATTCAGTACTTC	CASSVASGGQNIQYF
NA	TRBJ2-3	TRBD2	TRBV20-1	TGCAGTGCCCTAGTGAGCGGGGGAGCAGATACGCAGTATTTT	CSALVSGGADTQYF
NA	TRBJ2-7	NA	TRBV2	TGTGCCAGCAGTGAAGATAGATACGAGCAGTACTTC	CASSEDRYEQYF
NA	TRBJ1-1	NA	TRBV4-1	TGCGCCAGCAGCCAAGGTTTGGCACGGCTGAACACTGAAGCTTTCTTT	CASSQGLARLNTEAFF
NA	TRBJ1-5	NA	TRBV10-2	TGCGCCAGCAGGCAGGGACTCCTGCAGAATCAGCCCCAGCATTTT	CASRQGLLQNQPQHF
NA	TRBJ1-5	NA	TRBV19	TGTGCCAGTACCCCCCAGGAGGGACTTCTCAATCAGCCCCAGCATTTT	CASTPQEGLLNQPQHF
NA	TRBJ1-1	NA	TRBV3-1	TGTGCCAGCAGCCGAACCCCGAACACTGAAGCTTTCTTT	CASSRTPNTEAFF
NA	TRBJ1-2	TRBD1	TRBV7-9	TGTGCCAGCATCCGAGGGACAGGGGCAGTTGACTATGGCTACACCTTC	CASIRGTGAVDYGYTF
NA	TRBJ2-7	TRBD1	TRBV2	TGTGCCAGCAGTGAAGACAGGGGATACGAGCAGTACTTC	CASSEDRGYEQYF
NA	TRBJ2-7	NA	TRBV4-1	TGCGCCAGCAGCCTAATAAACGGGCCTGGGACCTACGAGCAGTACTTC	CASSLINGPGTYEQYF
NA	TRBJ2-7	TRBD1	TRBV29-1	TGCAGCGTTGGGTTGACAGGGGGCTCCGAGCAGTACTTC	CSVGLTGGSEQYF
NA	TRBJ1-1	NA	TRBV7-9	TGTGCCAGCAGCTTATCGGAGAGAACTGAAGCTTTCTTT	CASSLSERTEAFF
NA	TRBJ1-1	NA	TRBV20-1	TGCAGTGCTAGAACCAGCATGAACACTGAAGCTTTCTTT	CSARTSMNTEAFF
NA	TRBJ2-3	NA	TRBV5-4	TGTGCCAGCAGCGCCGACCCGGACGGGACGCAGTATTTT	CASSADPDGTQYF
once	TRBJ2-5	TRBD2	TRBV5-6	TGTGCCAGCAGCTTGGGACTAGCGGGGTCTAGTGTAGAGACCCAGTACTTC	CASSLGLAGSSVETQYF
NA	TRBJ1-1	NA	TRBV6-6	TGTGCCAGCAGTGCGGAGGTGCGCACTGAAGCTTTCTTT	CASSAEVRTEAFF
few	TRBJ1-1	NA	TRBV7-6	TGTGCCAGCAGTCCAGGGTTAAGCACTGAAGCTTTCTTT	CASSPGLSTEAFF
NA	TRBJ1-2	NA	TRBV2	TGTGCCAGCAGTGAGGTGCGGGTTGTGAATGGCTACACCTTC	CASSEVRVVNGYTF